Shown below are 24 T cell receptor beta chains from a single sample sequenced in a study of blood T cell repertoires in COVID-19. Profiling relied on immunoSEQ multiplex PCR, and the TCRdb table lists in-frame clones only, not all of them. The sample yields 200,000 to 300,000 clones, more than 85% seen once. The sample was peripheral blood. The receptors here all came from a woman aged 55-69 years with COVID-19, enrolled during active disease.

The rearrangement joins TRBV18 to TRBJ1-1, with TRBD1 identical over 8 bases. Looked up from germline, CDR1 is KGHSH and CDR2 is LQKENI. There are 15 residues in the CDR3. The junction had 5 bases not matched to a gene; V was cut back by 4 bases and J by 1 base. The CDR3 nucleotides are TGTGCCAGCTCACTCCGACAGGGGAGGAACACTGAAGCTTTCTTT. Amino acid sequence: CASSLRQGRNTEAFF.

The chain employs TRBV29-1 and TRBJ2-7; D is perhaps TRBD2 (6 bases). The CDR3 consists of 13 residues. The germline V gene has CDR1 SQVTM and CDR2 ANQGSEA. Trimming stripped 3 bases from V and 1 base from J, with 10 bases between. Here the CDR3 DNA reads TGCAGCGTTGAGGGGGGACGTTCCTACGAGCAGTACTTC. Encoded protein: CSVEGGRSYEQYF.

This clone appeared once. The genes are TRBV19 and TRBJ2-7; 10 positions match TRBD1. There are 15 residues in the CDR3. V shed 2 bases and J 4 bases; nucleotides not matched to a gene: 5. From germline, CDR1 is LNHDA and CDR2 SQIVND (reference sequence). The CDR3 bases are TGTGCCAGTAGTATAATTAAGGGACAGGGGTACGAGCAGTACTTC. Amino acid sequence: CASSIIKGQGYEQYF.

The chain joins TRBV29-1 to TRBJ2-3; TRBD2 might be the D (7 bases). The CDR3 sequence is 13 residues long. CDR1 and CDR2 (germline): SQVTM, ANQGSEA. Trimming stripped 4 bases from V and 7 bases from J, with 15 bases between. This CDR3 reads CSVVGGGRNTQYF. The CDR3 nucleotides are TGCAGCGTTGTGGGGGGCGGGAGAAATACGCAGTATTTT.

This rearrangement joins TRBV15 to TRBJ2-4; TRBD2 agrees at 9 bases. The V gene's germline CDR1 is LNHNV and CDR2 YYDKDF (reference sequence). Germline trimming cut 2 bases from V and 6 bases from J; bases unmatched to any gene: 8. The CDR3 runs to 16 residues. The CDR3 loop is CATSRIAGAAGNIQYF. CDR3 DNA sequence: TGTGCCACCAGCAGAATAGCGGGGGCGGCCGGAAACATTCAGTACTTC.

This clone was seen a handful of times. This rearrangement joins TRBV29-1 to TRBJ2-1; 10 bases fit TRBD1. Germline V CDR1 and CDR2: SQVTM, ANQGSEA. The CDR3 loop spans 15 amino acids. V shed 3 bases and J 7 bases; nucleotides not matched to a gene: 9. This CDR3 is CSVDAGTGVMNEQFF. The CDR3 coding sequence is TGCAGCGTTGACGCCGGGACAGGGGTTATGAATGAGCAGTTCTTC.

The V gene is TRBV30, the J gene TRBJ1-6, with 7 positions matching TRBD1. Germline CDR1 reads GTSNPN; CDR2 reads SVGIG (reference sequence). This CDR3 is built from 15 residues. Germline trimming cut 0 bases from V and 6 bases from J; bases unmatched to any gene: 5. The CDR3, as DNA: TGTGCCTGGAGTGTTAAGACAGGGACTAATTCACCCCTCCACTTT. Translation: CAWSVKTGTNSPLHF.

In this sample, this clone turned up a few times. At one of its ends the junction is not consistent with the germline gene, which may arise from a read error. The CDR3 sequence: CAWSVRLPKIF. DNA for the CDR3: TGTGCCTGGAGTGTGCGACTGCCCAAGATCTTC. This sequence joins TRBV30 and TRBJ2-1; D remains unclear. This CDR3 is built from 11 residues. From germline, CDR1 is GTSNPN and CDR2 SVGIG (reference sequence).

This rearrangement joins TRBV19 to TRBJ2-1; D gene uncertain. Trimming left V 1 base short and J 0 bases short, with 4 bases between. The germline V gene has CDR1 LNHDA and CDR2 SQIVND (reference sequence). The CDR3 is made up of 14 amino acids. In nucleotides, the CDR3 is TGTGCCAGTAGTATAGCCTTCTCCTACAATGAGCAGTTCTTC. It is translated as CASSIAFSYNEQFF.

J is TRBJ2-1 and V is TRBV3-1 (or the pseudogene TRBV3-2), with 9 bases fitting TRBD1. The germline V gene has CDR1 LGHDT and CDR2 YNNKEL (reference sequence). There are 16 residues in the CDR3. J gave up 9 bases and V 0 bases, and 9 bases lay outside the gene matches. DNA for the CDR3: TGTGCCAGCAGCCAAGATCGCGGGACAGGGCAGGGTGAGCAGTTCTTC. Residues: CASSQDRGTGQGEQFF.

The chain is built from TRBV18 and TRBJ2-1; 7 bases match TRBD1. This CDR3 is built from 16 residues. From germline, CDR1 is KGHSH and CDR2 LQKENI. The V and J ends lost 2 bases and 0 bases, in that order; junction bases with no gene match: 4. The CDR3 region is CASSPRQGSSYNEQFF. In nucleotides, the CDR3 is TGTGCCAGCTCACCAAGACAGGGCAGCTCCTACAATGAGCAGTTCTTC.

The gene calls are TRBV7-9 and TRBJ2-1, with TRBD2 matching 10 bases. CDR1 and CDR2 (germline): SEHNR, FQNEAQ (reference sequence). Unmatched junction bases numbered 6, after V lost 5 bases and J lost 5 bases. The CDR3 totals 15 residues. The DNA for the CDR3 is TGTGCCAGCAGCCTCGGACTAGCGGTAAACAATGAGCAGTTCTTC. Translated: CASSLGLAVNNEQFF.

V gene TRBV28 combines with J gene TRBJ1-5; no firm D call. V lost 3 bases to trimming and J lost 4 bases, with 16 bases between them. The CDR3 runs 16 residues. CDR1 and CDR2 from the germline V gene are MDHEN and SYDVKM. The CDR3 sequence: CASSFKYGRLNQPQHF. The CDR3 DNA is TGTGCCAGCAGTTTTAAGTACGGAAGACTAAATCAGCCCCAGCATTTT.

This chain uses TRBV6-4 with TRBJ2-3; D is possibly TRBD1 (6 bases). The CDR3 covers 16 residues. In germline, CDR1 is MRHNA, CDR2 SNTAGT. The V and J ends lost 0 bases and 7 bases respectively, with 17 bases between them. CDR3 residues: CASSDSAGLTGNTQYF. The CDR3, as DNA: TGTGCCAGCAGTGACTCCGCGGGCTTGACAGGCAATACGCAGTATTTT.

This chain joins TRBV5-1 and TRBJ2-5, with 11 bases identical to TRBD2. CDR3 length equals 15 residues. Germline V lookup: CDR1 SGHRS, CDR2 YFSETQ. The V gene end was trimmed by 3 bases and the J gene end by 2 bases; junction bases not matched to a gene: 3. In nucleotides, the CDR3 is TGCGCCAGCAGCTGGGGGACTAGCGGACAAGAGACCCAGTACTTC. Its translation: CASSWGTSGQETQYF.

This chain connects TRBV7-9 to TRBJ1-3; D might be TRBD1 (5 bases). Trimming shortened V by 0 bases and J by 3 bases, and 12 bases separated the two germline ends. This CDR3 contains 16 residues. The germline V gene encodes CDR1 SEHNR and CDR2 FQNEAQ (reference sequence). The CDR3 DNA reads TGTGCCAGCAGCTTAGCAGGGGCCGGCGGTGGAAACACCATATATTTT. This encodes CASSLAGAGGGNTIYF.

This rearrangement joins TRBV18 to TRBJ2-2; 8 bases map to TRBD2. The trim removed 0 bases at V and 3 bases at J, leaving 18 bases unmatched. CDR3 length: 21 residues. Germline CDR1 KGHSH, CDR2 LQKENI. CDR3 protein: CASSPPIAGLYQKTHTGELFF. In DNA form, the CDR3 reads TGTGCCAGCTCACCACCTATAGCGGGACTCTACCAGAAGACGCACACCGGGGAGCTGTTTTTT.

The gene calls are TRBV4-1 and TRBJ1-3, with D maybe TRBD1 (5 bases). V was cut by 1 base and J by 3 bases, with 7 bases left in between. The germline V gene has CDR1 MGHRA and CDR2 YSYEKL. The CDR3 has 14 residues. CDR3 loop: CASSQVRVGNTIYF. CDR3 sequence (DNA): TGCGCCAGCAGCCAAGTCAGGGTTGGAAACACCATATATTTT.

CDR3 residues: CAIREPSGLSYEQYF. CDR3 in DNA: TGTGCCATCAGAGAACCTAGCGGGCTCTCCTACGAGCAGTACTTC. The chain recombines TRBV10-3 with TRBJ2-7, with 8 nucleotides matching TRBD2. The CDR3 is made up of 15 amino acids. Germline V gene lookup returns CDR1 ENHRY and CDR2 SYGVKD. The V segment lost 6 bases and the J segment 0 bases; nucleotides outside the gene matches: 7.

This chain joins TRBV3-1 (or the pseudogene TRBV3-2) and TRBJ1-3, with 12 bases that match TRBD1. The V segment lost 1 base and the J segment 4 bases; nucleotides outside the gene matches: 14. CDR3 size: 20 residues. Germline loops: CDR1 LGHDT, CDR2 YNNKEL (reference sequence). CDR3: CASSQASGTGGITRGNTIYF. CDR3 sequence (DNA): TGTGCCAGCAGCCAAGCTTCCGGGACAGGGGGCATCACGCGCGGAAACACCATATATTTT.

The chain combines TRBV28 with TRBJ1-2; D remains unclear. The ends were cut back, 3 bases at V and 7 bases at J, with 6 bases in the middle. This CDR3 contains 11 residues. Looked up from germline, CDR1 is MDHEN and CDR2 is SYDVKM. The CDR3 spells CASSLAAGYTF. The CDR3 coding sequence is TGTGCCAGCAGTTTGGCTGCTGGCTACACCTTC.

The table lists this clone with a few counts. The chain uses TRBV5-1 and TRBJ2-5; 11 nucleotides agree with TRBD1. The germline V gene encodes CDR1 SGHRS and CDR2 YFSETQ. This CDR3 region has 16 residues. The V gene end was trimmed by 4 bases and the J gene end by 0 bases; junction bases not matched to a gene: 5. CDR3 sequence reads: CASSQGTGGYQETQYF. As DNA, the CDR3 is TGCGCCAGCAGCCAAGGGACAGGGGGATACCAAGAGACCCAGTACTTC.

This CDR3 reads CASSWNYRTSRMNEQFF. CDR3 in DNA: TGCGCCAGCAGCTGGAATTATAGGACTAGCAGGATGAATGAGCAGTTCTTC. V gene TRBV5-1 combines with J gene TRBJ2-1, with 8 bases aligning to TRBD2. V shed 3 bases and J 7 bases; nucleotides not matched to a gene: 15. The CDR3 is made up of 17 amino acids. Germline CDR1 SGHRS, CDR2 YFSETQ. The whole variable domain, filled in from reference TRBV5-1 and TRBJ2-1, reads KAGVTQTPRYLIKTRGQQVTLSCSPISGHRSVSWYQQTPGQGLQFLFEYFSETQRNKGNFPGRFSGRQFSNSRSEMNVSTLELGDSALYLCASSWNYRTSRMNEQFFGPGTRLTVL.

The chain recombines TRBV5-4 with TRBJ2-5; the match to TRBD2 covers 9 bases. The germline CDR1 and CDR2 sequences are SGHNT and YYREEE (reference sequence). Germline trimming cut 0 bases from V and 5 bases from J; bases unmatched to any gene: 5. The CDR3 runs 15 residues. CDR3 sequence reads: CASSLGLAGLETQYF. The CDR3 nucleotides are TGTGCCAGCAGCTTGGGGCTAGCGGGGTTGGAGACCCAGTACTTC.